Following are 11 T cell receptor beta chains from one sample sequenced in a study of blood T cell repertoires in COVID-19. The method was immunoSEQ multiplex PCR; TCRdb's version includes in-frame clones alone and lacks a portion of them. The sample has more than 250,000 clones, about nine tenths seen once. Sequencing was done on a sample of PBMCs or T cells enriched from blood (not recorded which). The receptors come from a woman aged 18-29 years who had recovered from COVID-19.

The chain employs TRBV18 and TRBJ1-1, with unresolved D. V lost 4 bases, J lost 4 bases, and 16 bases lay in between. CDR1 and CDR2 from the germline V gene are KGHSH and LQKENI. The CDR3 consists of 15 residues. CDR3 sequence reads: CASSRTGSESTEAFF. The CDR3 bases are TGTGCCAGCTCACGAACCGGGTCCGAGAGCACTGAAGCTTTCTTT.

The chain couples TRBV12-3 or TRBV12-4 to TRBJ1-2, with D tentatively TRBD1 (5 bases). The length of the CDR3 is 13 residues. V was cut by 4 bases and J by 8 bases, with 14 bases left in between. The CDR3 nucleotides are TGTGCCAGCAGTTCCTCGGCAGGGCAAGGCTACACCTTC. This gives the protein CASSSSAGQGYTF.

The genes are TRBV4-1 and TRBJ2-2; possible D gene TRBD1, 6 bases. Per germline, CDR1 MGHRA and CDR2 YSYEKL. This CDR3 region has 20 residues. Trimming left V 4 bases short and J 6 bases short, with 30 bases between. The CDR3 DNA is TGCGCCAGCAGCCCCCTAGGGGGACATGAGAAAATCCCCCAGGCCGGGGAGCTGTTTTTT. Amino acids: CASSPLGGHEKIPQAGELFF.

The chain uses TRBV10-1 and TRBJ2-5; a weak D match, TRBD1 (6 bases). V shed 0 bases and J shed 3 bases, with 8 bases lying between them. The CDR3 runs to 14 residues. Germline loops: CDR1 WNHNN, CDR2 SYGVQD (reference sequence). The CDR3 protein is CASSESAGEETQYF. The CDR3 DNA reads as TGCGCCAGCAGTGAGTCGGCAGGGGAAGAGACCCAGTACTTC.

The genes are TRBV19 and TRBJ1-2; possibly TRBD1 for D (6 bases). Trimming cost V 9 bases and J 7 bases, with 18 bases left between them. Per the germline V gene, CDR1 is LNHDA and CDR2 is SQIVND (reference sequence). The CDR3 runs to 13 residues. CDR3 loop: CASKQGIHSGYTF. CDR3 nucleotides: TGTGCCAGCAAACAGGGTATTCATTCTGGCTACACCTTC. The whole variable domain, remainder taken from reference TRBV19 and TRBJ1-2, is DGGITQSPKYLFRKEGQNVTLSCEQNLNHDAMYWYRQDPGQGLRLIYYSQIVNDFQKGDIAEGYSVSREKKESFPLTVTSAQKNPTAFYLCASKQGIHSGYTFGSGTRLTVV.

The chain combines TRBV7-3 with TRBJ1-1; no definite D call. The V gene lost 0 bases and the J gene lost 0 bases, with 5 bases spanning the gap. The CDR3 runs 14 residues. CDR1 and CDR2 from the germline V gene are SGHTA and FQGTGA. The CDR3 sequence: CASSLTAVNTEAFF. The DNA of the CDR3 is TGTGCCAGCAGCTTAACCGCAGTGAACACTGAAGCTTTCTTT.

V gene TRBV7-9 combines with J gene TRBJ1-5; TRBD1 matches at 9 bases. The CDR3 is 15 amino acids. V was pared by 2 bases and J by 7 bases, with 6 bases of the junction left unmatched. Germline V gene lookup returns CDR1 SEHNR and CDR2 FQNEAQ (reference sequence). The CDR3 reads CASSLTGGAGQPQHF. CDR3 in DNA: TGTGCCAGCAGCTTAACAGGGGGCGCCGGACAGCCCCAGCATTTT.

The rearrangement uses TRBV19 and TRBJ2-7, with 8 bases lining up with TRBD2. This CDR3 has 13 amino acids. V lost 4 bases, J lost 6 bases, and 5 bases stayed unmatched. Germline assignment: CDR1 LNHDA and CDR2 SQIVND (reference sequence). In DNA form, the CDR3 reads TGTGCCAGTAGTACCAGCGGGAGAGCCGAGCAGTACTTC. Translated, it gives CASSTSGRAEQYF.

The chain uses TRBV7-8 and TRBJ1-4; D not resolved. The CDR3 totals 13 residues. Germline V CDR1 and CDR2: SGHVS, FQNEAQ. V dropped 3 bases and J dropped 4 bases, with 6 bases sitting between them. In DNA, the CDR3 is TGTGCCAGCAGCTTGGGCCTTAATGAAAAACTGTTTTTT. This gives the protein CASSLGLNEKLFF.

The chain joins TRBV6-5 to TRBJ2-7; D gene unclear. The CDR3 has 13 residues. The V end was cut by 8 bases, the J end by 9 bases, with 20 bases between. Germline CDR1 is MNHEY and CDR2 is SVGAGI. The CDR3 here is CASGGRLSSGQYF. The DNA of the CDR3 is TGTGCCAGCGGCGGTCGGCTTTCCTCCGGGCAGTACTTC.

This chain uses TRBV14 with TRBJ2-5, with TRBD1 identical over 7 bases. The V segment lost 4 bases and the J segment 0 bases; nucleotides outside the gene matches: 5. Germline V gene sequence: CDR1 SGHDN, CDR2 FVKESK. The CDR3 sequence is 15 residues long. The CDR3, as DNA: TGTGCCAGCAGCCGTGGACAGGTTTACCAAGAGACCCAGTACTTC. Translated, it gives CASSRGQVYQETQYF.